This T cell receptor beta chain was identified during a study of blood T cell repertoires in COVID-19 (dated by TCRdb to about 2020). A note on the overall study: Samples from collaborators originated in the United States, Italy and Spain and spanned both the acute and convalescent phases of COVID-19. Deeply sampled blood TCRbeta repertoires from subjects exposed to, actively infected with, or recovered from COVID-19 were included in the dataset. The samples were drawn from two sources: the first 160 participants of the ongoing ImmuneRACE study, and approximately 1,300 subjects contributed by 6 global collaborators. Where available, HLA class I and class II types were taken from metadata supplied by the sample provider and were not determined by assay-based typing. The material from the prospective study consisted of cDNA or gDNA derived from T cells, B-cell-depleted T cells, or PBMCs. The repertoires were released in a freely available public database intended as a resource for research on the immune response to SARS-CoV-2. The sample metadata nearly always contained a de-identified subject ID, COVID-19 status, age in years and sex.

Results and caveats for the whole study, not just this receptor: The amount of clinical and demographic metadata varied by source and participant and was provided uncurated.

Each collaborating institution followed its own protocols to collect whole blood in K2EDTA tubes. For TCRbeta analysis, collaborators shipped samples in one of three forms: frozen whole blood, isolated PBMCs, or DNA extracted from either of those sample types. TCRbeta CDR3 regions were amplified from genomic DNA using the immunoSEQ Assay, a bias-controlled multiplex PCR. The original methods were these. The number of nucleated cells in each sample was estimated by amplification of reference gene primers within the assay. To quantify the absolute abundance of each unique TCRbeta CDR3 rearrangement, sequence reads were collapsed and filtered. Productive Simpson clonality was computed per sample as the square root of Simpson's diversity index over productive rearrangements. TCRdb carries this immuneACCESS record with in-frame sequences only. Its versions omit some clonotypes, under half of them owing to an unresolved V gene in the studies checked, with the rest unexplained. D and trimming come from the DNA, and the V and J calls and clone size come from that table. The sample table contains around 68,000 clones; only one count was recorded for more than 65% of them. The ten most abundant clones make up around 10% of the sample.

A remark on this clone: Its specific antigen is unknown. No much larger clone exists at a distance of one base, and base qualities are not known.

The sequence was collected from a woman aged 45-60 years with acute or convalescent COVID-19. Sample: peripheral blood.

The CDR3 has the sequence CASRVGTSGSITGELFF. The bases read TGTGCCAGCAGGGTCGGGACTAGCGGGAGTATTACCGGGGAGCTGTTTTTT. The sequence joins TRBV7-3 to TRBJ2-2; TRBD2 aligns with 14 central bases. The CDR3 measures 17 amino acids from cysteine to phenylalanine. Just CDR3 DNA is preserved here, 51 bases in frame from base 1. Germline trimming: 6 bases from V, 5 bases from J; junction bases outside gene matches: 8. Per the germline V gene, SGHTA is the CDR1 and FQGTGA is the CDR2.